This T cell receptor (beta chain) derives from a study of monozygotic twins with inflammatory bowel disease. General observations from the study: Especially where disease activity was present, IBD patients had fewer clonotypes in common with others than healthy twins did.

Each CDR3 protein gets one entry in TCRdb, which reprocessed the 5' RACE reads and gives no DNA. The listing contains some 170,000 distinct CDR3 sequences. As for this clonotype: The antigen is not known.

The source is a human donor with ulcerative colitis or Crohn's disease, or a healthy co-twin of an affected twin (not recorded which). The sample comprised blood.

CDR3: CASSPGRTGNTIYF. The chain joins TRBV27 to TRBJ1-3; TCRdb's D call of TRBD1 is untestable without DNA. CDR1 and CDR2 (germline): MNHEY, SMNVEV (reference sequence). The CDR3 spans 14 residues.